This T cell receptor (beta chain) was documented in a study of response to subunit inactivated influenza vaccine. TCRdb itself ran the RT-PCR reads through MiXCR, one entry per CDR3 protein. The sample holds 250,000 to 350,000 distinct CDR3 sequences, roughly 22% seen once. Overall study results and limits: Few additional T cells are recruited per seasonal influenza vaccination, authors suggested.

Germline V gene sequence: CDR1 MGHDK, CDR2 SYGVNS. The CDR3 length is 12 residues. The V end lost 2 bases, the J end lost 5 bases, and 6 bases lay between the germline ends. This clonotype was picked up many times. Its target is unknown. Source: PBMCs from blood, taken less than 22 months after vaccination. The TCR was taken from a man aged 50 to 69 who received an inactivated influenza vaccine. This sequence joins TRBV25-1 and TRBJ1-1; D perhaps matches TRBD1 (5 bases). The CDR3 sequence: CASSEGGTEAFF. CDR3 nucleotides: TGTGCCAGCAGTGAAGGGGGAACTGAAGCTTTCTTT.